These 21 T cell receptor beta chains came from one sample sequenced in a study of cytomegalovirus exposure and HLA in healthy donors (dated by TCRdb to the late 2010s). The method was the immunoSEQ multiplex PCR assay. A mixture of 60 forward primers for TCR Vbeta segments and 13 reverse primers for TCR Jbeta segments was used in the multiplex PCR. As stored in TCRdb, this immuneACCESS dataset retains in-frame rearrangements with V and J assigned. A fraction of the clones does not appear; measured against another copy, unresolved V genes explain less than half of the discrepancy, and the remainder lacks a known reason. The sample table holds approximately 150,000 clones, of which around 65% were seen once. 2.5% to 3.5% of the sample rests with the top ten. Input material: PBMCs. The source of these receptors is a woman in her forties in good health and CMV-seropositive.

V is TRBV7-2 and J is TRBJ1-1; TRBD1 agrees at 11 bases. Losses at the gene ends were 5 bases for V and 10 bases for J; bases not matched to a gene: 18. This CDR3 is built from 17 residues. Germline V gene data show CDR1 as SGHTA and CDR2 as FQGNSA. The CDR3 loop is CASSGRGVWTGGVVAFF. The DNA for the CDR3 is TGTGCCAGCAGCGGGAGAGGGGTTTGGACAGGGGGCGTCGTAGCTTTCTTT.

J is TRBJ2-5 and V is TRBV9, with TRBD1 matching over 7 bases. The ends lost 4 bases at V and 1 base at J; junction bases unmatched: 4. The CDR3 loop spans 14 amino acids. Germline CDR1 SGDLS, CDR2 YYNGEE. The CDR3: CASSIRDSQETQYF. For the CDR3, the DNA is TGTGCCAGCAGCATAAGGGACAGCCAAGAGACCCAGTACTTC.

V is TRBV6-5 and J is TRBJ1-2; perhaps TRBD1 as D (5 bases). This CDR3 comprises 13 residues. Germline V CDR1 and CDR2: MNHEY, SVGAGI. Trimming took 0 bases from V and 6 from J, leaving 8 bases between them. The CDR3 DNA reads as TGTGCCAGCAGTTACTCGACAGAAAATGGCTACACCTTC. This codes for CASSYSTENGYTF.

V usage is TRBV7-9 and J usage is TRBJ2-7; D not certain. Germline V gives CDR1 SEHNR, CDR2 FQNEAQ (reference sequence). This CDR3 is built from 15 residues. V was cut by 5 bases and J by 2 bases, with 16 bases left in between. The chain's CDR3 is CASSDSTWSPYEQYF. DNA of the CDR3: TGTGCCAGCAGCGACTCCACTTGGTCCCCCTACGAGCAGTACTTC.

The rearrangement joins TRBV9 to TRBJ2-3, with D perhaps matching TRBD1 (8 bases). This CDR3 comprises 17 residues. The germline V gene has CDR1 SGDLS and CDR2 YYNGEE. Trimming removed 4 bases at V and 5 bases at J, with 23 bases between. CDR3 sequence: CASSSDSNRGGRDTQYF. Here the CDR3 DNA reads TGTGCCAGCAGCTCAGATTCAAACAGGGGGGGAAGAGATACGCAGTATTTT. Drawing the rest from reference TRBV9 and TRBJ2-3, the complete variable domain is DSGVTQTPKHLITATGQRVTLRCSPRSGDLSVYWYQQSLDQGLQFLIQYYNGEERAKGNILERFSAQQFPDLHSELNLSSLELGDSALYFCASSSDSNRGGRDTQYFGPGTRLTVL.

This clone has just a few counts. The rearrangement links TRBV5-1 to TRBJ1-1, with 8 positions matching TRBD1. This CDR3 comprises 14 residues. Per the germline V gene, CDR1 is SGHRS and CDR2 is YFSETQ. V dropped 3 bases and J dropped 3; count of bases not matched to a gene: 4. The CDR3 region is CASSWTTGDTEAFF. The CDR3 region has the DNA TGCGCCAGCAGCTGGACGACAGGGGACACTGAAGCTTTCTTT.

This chain connects TRBV11-2 to TRBJ1-1; D possibly corresponds to TRBD1 (6 bases). The germline V and J ends were trimmed by 8 bases and 1 base, with 17 bases remaining between them. The germline V gene encodes CDR1 SGHAT and CDR2 FQNNGV. CDR3 length: 15 amino acids. In DNA, the CDR3 is TGTGCCAGCCGTCGCGTGGGGGCGAGGAACACTGAAGCTTTCTTT. The encoded protein is CASRRVGARNTEAFF.

The rearrangement links TRBV5-4 to TRBJ2-3; 7 bases are shared with TRBD2. The CDR3 runs to 16 residues. V was pared by 0 bases and J by 0 bases, with 4 bases of the junction left unmatched. Germline assignment: CDR1 SGHNT and CDR2 YYREEE (reference sequence). The chain's CDR3 is CASSLGLAVSTDTQYF. The CDR3 region has the DNA TGTGCCAGCAGCTTGGGTCTAGCGGTGAGCACAGATACGCAGTATTTT. The entire variable domain, with the rest obtained from reference TRBV5-4 and TRBJ2-3, is as follows: ETGVTQSPTHLIKTRGQQVTLRCSSQSGHNTVSWYQQALGQGPQFIFQYYREEENGRGNFPPRFSGLQFPNYSSELNVNALELDDSALYLCASSLGLAVSTDTQYFGPGTRLTVL.

This clone showed up just a few times. The junction departs from the called germline gene at one end, perhaps through a read error. The gene calls are TRBV6-1 and TRBJ2-2, with D unresolved. This CDR3 region has 15 residues. Germline-derived CDR1 and CDR2 are MNHNS and SASEGT. CDR3 sequence: CASREDRQNTGELFF. CDR3 DNA: TGTGCCAGCAGGGAAGACCGACAGAACACCGGGGAGCTGTTTTTT.

This chain connects TRBV6-6 to TRBJ1-5; D call uncertain. This CDR3 has 12 amino acids. Trimming shortened V by 4 bases and J by 4 bases, and 5 bases separated the two germline ends. Germline CDR1 MNHNY, CDR2 SVGAGI (reference sequence). CDR3 sequence: CASSSQNQPQHF. CDR3 DNA sequence: TGTGCCAGCAGTTCACAGAATCAGCCCCAGCATTTT.

The chain couples TRBV28 to TRBJ1-2, with unresolved D. V dropped 5 bases and J dropped 10 bases, with 17 bases sitting between them. Germline V CDR1 and CDR2: MDHEN, SYDVKM. This CDR3 is 13 amino acids long. CDR3 region: CASSVADKAYYTF. In DNA, the CDR3 is TGTGCCAGCAGTGTCGCGGATAAAGCATACTACACCTTC.

The chain has TRBV7-9 and TRBJ2-3, with TRBD2 matching over 9 bases. CDR3 length: 16 amino acids. Per the germline V gene, CDR1 is SEHNR and CDR2 is FQNEAQ (reference sequence). The V segment lost 1 base and the J segment 2 bases; nucleotides outside the gene matches: 4. In DNA, the CDR3 is TGTGCCAGCAGCTTAGGCAGCGGGAGGATCACAGATACGCAGTATTTT. This translates into CASSLGSGRITDTQYF.

Worth noting for this clone: A junction boundary mismatches the germline segment, possibly from a read error. Distinct nucleotide sequences in the sample also encode this CDR3. The chain combines TRBV7-9 with TRBJ1-5; 7 bases map to TRBD1. From germline, CDR1 is SEHNR and CDR2 FQNEAQ (reference sequence). The CDR3 runs to 14 residues. The CDR3 coding sequence is TGTGCCAGCAGCTCCCAGGGGGGCAATCAGCCCCAGAATTTT. This translates into CASSSQGGNQPQNF.

This clone was observed a few times. The J gene is TRBJ1-3, the V gene TRBV15; TRBD1 might be the D (5 bases). V was cut by 3 bases and J by 3 bases, with 9 bases left in between. The CDR3 is 14 amino acids. The germline gives CDR1 LNHNV, CDR2 YYDKDF (reference sequence). The CDR3 here is CATSSSGYGNTIYF. CDR3 coding DNA: TGTGCCACCAGCAGTTCAGGGTATGGAAACACCATATATTTT.

This clone has only a few counts. This rearrangement joins TRBV7-9 to TRBJ2-7; D perhaps matches TRBD1 (5 bases). Germline V lookup: CDR1 SEHNR, CDR2 FQNEAQ (reference sequence). The CDR3 spans 12 residues. Deletions cut 4 bases from V and 3 bases from J, with 7 bases between. The CDR3 protein is CASSSDIYEQYF. The CDR3 DNA reads as TGTGCCAGCAGCTCGGACATCTACGAGCAGTACTTC.

This rearrangement joins TRBV7-9 to TRBJ1-1, with a tentative D call TRBD1 (5 bases). Trimming shortened V by 8 bases and J by 4 bases, and 14 bases separated the two germline ends. CDR3 length: 13 amino acids. Germline CDR1 reads SEHNR; CDR2 reads FQNEAQ (reference sequence). The DNA for the CDR3 is TGTGCCAGCTCAACAGGTTTGGGCACTGAAGCTTTCTTT. This sequence encodes CASSTGLGTEAFF.

CDR3 sequence (DNA): TGCGCCAGCAGCGAGACTCTGGGACAGCATAATCAGCCCCAGCATTTT. Its translation: CASSETLGQHNQPQHF. The V call is TRBV4-3, the J call TRBJ1-5, with 7 nucleotides matching TRBD1. V was pared by 5 bases and J by 4 bases, with 11 bases of the junction left unmatched. The CDR3 contains 16 residues. From germline, CDR1 is LGHNA and CDR2 YSLEER.

The rearrangement links TRBV28 to TRBJ2-2; 8 bases agree with TRBD2. The CDR3 contains 14 residues. The V and J ends lost 4 bases and 4 bases, in that order; junction bases with no gene match: 2. CDR1 and CDR2 from the germline V gene are MDHEN and SYDVKM. The CDR3 region is CASSSGGGTGELFF. CDR3 sequence (DNA): TGTGCCAGCAGTTCCGGGGGGGGCACCGGGGAGCTGTTTTTT.

This clone was seen a handful of times. V and J are TRBV6-6 and TRBJ2-7, with D maybe TRBD2 (5 bases). CDR1 MNHNY and CDR2 SVGAGI come from the germline V gene (reference sequence). The CDR3 runs to 12 residues. Deletions cut 6 bases from V and 3 bases from J, with 9 bases between. CDR3 protein: CASSPRDYEQYF. For the CDR3, the DNA is TGTGCCAGCAGCCCCCGGGACTACGAGCAGTACTTC.

The chain has TRBV6-1 and TRBJ1-5; 10 bases align to TRBD1. CDR3 length: 15 residues. V lost 6 bases and J lost 1; bases outside the gene matches: 3. Germline CDR1 MNHNS, CDR2 SASEGT. As DNA, the CDR3 is TGTGCCAGCAGGGGGGACAGGGGAAGCAATCAGCCCCAGCATTTT. Residues: CASRGDRGSNQPQHF.

The CDR3 protein is CASSVGGGNTDTQYF. CDR3 bases: TGTGCCAGCAGCGTAGGAGGGGGCAACACAGATACGCAGTATTTT. The rearrangement uses TRBV9 and TRBJ2-3; TRBD1 aligns across 7 bases. With V trimmed by 0 bases and J by 2 bases, 3 bases remained unmatched. CDR1 SGDLS and CDR2 YYNGEE come from the germline V gene. The CDR3 has 15 amino acids. Together with reference TRBV9 and TRBJ2-3, the CDR3 gives the full variable domain: DSGVTQTPKHLITATGQRVTLRCSPRSGDLSVYWYQQSLDQGLQFLIQYYNGEERAKGNILERFSAQQFPDLHSELNLSSLELGDSALYFCASSVGGGNTDTQYFGPGTRLTVL.